The 24 T cell receptor beta chains given below trace back to one sample, sequenced in a study of CD8 T cells in ankylosing spondylitis. Regarding the study as a whole: A TCR beta motif of about eight highly homologous variants seemed to mark ankylosing spondylitis blood.

TCRdb reanalysed the 5' RACE reads using MiXCR and keeps one entry per CDR3 protein. Of approximately 550,000 distinct CDR3 sequences in the sample, roughly 12% are singletons; the top ten hold about 6.5%. These receptors' targets are unknown. The sample comprised blood, either unsorted or a sorted T cell fraction (not recorded which). These receptors were obtained from a male donor with ankylosing spondylitis.

The chain combines TRBV29-1 with TRBJ2-1, with 10 bases aligning to TRBD2. CDR3 length: 15 amino acids. Trimming removed 0 bases from V and 9 bases from J; junction bases left unmatched: 8. The germline gives CDR1 SQVTM, CDR2 ANQGSEA. The CDR3 DNA reads TGCAGCGTTGAAGAGAGCGGGAGGGCCGTTAGTGAGCAGTTCTTC. Its translation is CSVEESGRAVSEQFF.

The chain uses TRBV12-3 or TRBV12-4 and TRBJ1-5; 9 bases match TRBD1. Trimming took 4 bases from V and 9 from J; bases not matched to a gene: 7. This CDR3 comprises 14 residues. CDR3 coding DNA: TGTGCCAGCAGTTACGGACAGGGGCAGGTGCCCCAGCATTTT. It translates to CASSYGQGQVPQHF.

The gene calls are TRBV7-8 and TRBJ2-1; D remains unclear. Trimming took off 4 bases at V and 5 bases at J, with 12 bases between the two ends. CDR1 is SGHVS, CDR2 FQNEAQ, per germline. The CDR3 has 14 amino acids. The CDR3 region is CASSSLITHNEQFF. Written as DNA, the CDR3 is TGTGCCAGCAGCTCACTTATAACACACAATGAGCAGTTCTTC.

The V gene is TRBV12-3 or TRBV12-4, the J gene TRBJ2-2; 10 bases are a match to TRBD1. With 7 bases clipped from V and 6 bases from J, the junction kept 5 bases outside the gene matches. The CDR3 sequence is 14 residues long. CDR3: CASIRQGAPGELFF. In nucleotides, the CDR3 is TGTGCCAGCATCAGACAGGGGGCTCCCGGGGAGCTGTTTTTT.

The chain has TRBV5-1 and TRBJ1-2, with D unclear. CDR3 size: 14 residues. V was pared by 1 base and J by 4 bases, with 11 bases between. CDR1 SGHRS and CDR2 YFSETQ come from the germline V gene. The CDR3 region has the DNA TGCGCCAGCAGCTTGATAGGGCAGTCCTATGGCTACACCTTC. Translated: CASSLIGQSYGYTF.

The chain carries TRBV20-1 and TRBJ2-4; D call uncertain. With 0 bases removed from V and 0 bases from J, the gap between germline ends came to 15 bases. This CDR3 has 17 amino acids. Looked up from germline, CDR1 is DFQATT and CDR2 is SNEGSKA (reference sequence). CDR3 amino acids: CSARDRGLDQAKNIQYF. The CDR3, as DNA: TGCAGTGCTAGAGATCGTGGGCTAGACCAAGCCAAAAACATTCAGTACTTC.

This chain uses TRBV24-1 with TRBJ2-3; D unresolved. V gave up 0 bases and J gave up 3 bases, with 9 bases separating them. Germline-derived CDR1 and CDR2 are KGHDR and SFDVKD. The CDR3 sequence is 15 residues long. The CDR3 here is CATSDLQQGTDTQYF. CDR3 DNA sequence: TGTGCCACCAGTGATTTGCAGCAAGGTACAGATACGCAGTATTTT.

In this sample, this clonotype turned up many times. The rearrangement joins TRBV12-3 or TRBV12-4 to TRBJ1-1; unclear D gene. V was clipped by 6 bases and J by 2 bases, with 19 bases between them. This CDR3 region has 16 residues. The CDR3 coding sequence is TGTGCCAGCAGCCTGGGGAGGGAGTATGCAAACACTGAAGCTTTCTTT. It yields the protein CASSLGREYANTEAFF.

In its sample, this clonotype was seen a few times. The chain has TRBV9 and TRBJ2-2, with 12 bases fitting TRBD1. The CDR3 consists of 22 residues. Unmatched junction bases numbered 20, after V lost 3 bases and J lost 2 bases. CDR1 is SGDLS, CDR2 YYNGEE, per germline. The CDR3 sequence: CASSATSSGTGGFSSNTGELFF. CDR3 nucleotide sequence: TGTGCCAGCAGCGCAACCTCTTCCGGGACAGGGGGCTTTTCCTCCAACACCGGGGAGCTGTTTTTT.

V and J are TRBV11-2 and TRBJ2-3; weak D call: TRBD2 (6 bases). CDR1 and CDR2 (germline): SGHAT, FQNNGV. This CDR3 is 15 amino acids long. V was pared by 0 bases and J by 11 bases, with 18 bases between. The CDR3 loop reads CASSLDGGTPQWQYF. The CDR3 DNA follows: TGTGCCAGCAGCTTAGACGGCGGGACCCCCCAGTGGCAGTATTTT.

The J gene is TRBJ2-3, the V gene TRBV20-1, with D maybe TRBD2 (6 bases). Germline V CDR1 and CDR2: DFQATT, SNEGSKA (reference sequence). The CDR3 sequence is 16 residues long. Deletions cut 4 bases from V and 3 bases from J, with 20 bases between. Here the CDR3 DNA reads TGCAGTGCTACCTACGCCGGGACTTTGCGTACAGATACGCAGTATTTT. Protein product: CSATYAGTLRTDTQYF.

This clonotype was picked up a small number of times. Lacking the conserved final phenylalanine or tryptophan, this CDR3 likely reflects a read error. The chain links TRBV20-1 to TRBJ2-1, with D unresolved. Germline assignment: CDR1 DFQATT and CDR2 SNEGSKA (reference sequence). CDR3 length: 10 residues. CDR3: CSGRYNEQFL. CDR3 DNA sequence: TGCAGTGGTAGATACAATGAGCAGTTCCTC.

The gene calls are TRBV18 and TRBJ2-6; D is perhaps TRBD1 or TRBD2 (6 bases each). From germline, CDR1 is KGHSH and CDR2 LQKENI. Deletions cut 4 bases from V and 0 bases from J, with 13 bases between. The CDR3 extends over 17 amino acids. This CDR3 reads CASSREQGGSGANVLTF. The DNA of the CDR3 is TGTGCCAGCTCACGGGAACAGGGAGGCTCTGGGGCCAACGTCCTGACTTTC.

V and J are TRBV5-1 and TRBJ2-7, with no clear D. V shed 0 bases and J shed 4 bases, with 8 bases lying between them. Germline CDR1 is SGHRS and CDR2 is YFSETQ. The CDR3 covers 13 residues. Here the CDR3 reads CASSLGIGYEQYV. The CDR3 DNA is TGCGCCAGCAGCTTGGGGATCGGGTACGAGCAGTACGTC.

The J gene is TRBJ2-1, the V gene TRBV4-1; D could derive from TRBD1 or TRBD2 (5 bases each). This CDR3 region has 18 residues. The germline V gene encodes CDR1 MGHRA and CDR2 YSYEKL. V lost 0 bases to trimming and J lost 5 bases, with 20 bases between them. This chain's CDR3 is CASSQDPWDRNTHNEQFF. The CDR3 region has the DNA TGCGCCAGCAGCCAAGATCCCTGGGACCGGAATACCCACAATGAGCAGTTCTTC.

This clonotype has just a few counts. The chain recombines TRBV7-9 with TRBJ2-7; D unresolved. CDR1 and CDR2 (germline): SEHNR, FQNEAQ (reference sequence). The CDR3 totals 14 residues. V lost 1 base and J lost 2, with 9 bases in between. This chain's CDR3 is CASSLDGKTYEQYF. CDR3 nucleotides: TGTGCCAGCAGCTTAGATGGGAAGACCTACGAGCAGTACTTC.

This chain uses TRBV12-3 or TRBV12-4 with TRBJ1-5; TRBD1 matches at 7 bases. Trimming removed 5 bases from V and 6 bases from J; junction bases left unmatched: 13. The CDR3 is 16 amino acids. CDR3 nucleotide sequence: TGTGCCAGCAGTCGTTTCGGCCAGGGGGGGATTCAGCCCCAGCATTTT. This sequence encodes CASSRFGQGGIQPQHF.

This clonotype was seen a few times. The chain combines TRBV2 with TRBJ2-7; 11 bases line up with TRBD2. This CDR3 region has 15 residues. Germline V gene lookup returns CDR1 SNHLY and CDR2 FYNNEI. V dropped 10 bases and J dropped 9; count of bases not matched to a gene: 17. The CDR3 here is CATLGTSGRIGRQYF. The DNA of the CDR3 is TGTGCCACCCTGGGGACTAGCGGAAGGATAGGGCGGCAGTACTTC.

This clonotype was recorded a few times. The J gene is TRBJ2-7, the V gene TRBV18, with D possibly TRBD2 on 5 matching bases. With 4 bases removed from V and 3 bases from J, the gap between germline ends came to 10 bases. Germline CDR1 and CDR2: KGHSH and LQKENI. The CDR3 sequence is 13 residues long. The CDR3 spells CASSLSEGYEQYV. In DNA form, the CDR3 reads TGTGCCAGCTCACTCTCCGAGGGCTACGAGCAGTACGTC.

This clonotype was seen a handful of times. The rearrangement links TRBV11-2 to TRBJ2-1; D is unresolved. Germline V gives CDR1 SGHAT, CDR2 FQNNGV. Deletions cut 2 bases from V and 8 bases from J, with 10 bases between. The CDR3 spans 13 residues. DNA for the CDR3: TGTGCCAGCAGCTTATTCTTCCCAGATGAGCAGTTCTTC. Residues: CASSLFFPDEQFF.

V gene TRBV7-9 combines with J gene TRBJ1-5; D not resolved. Germline loops: CDR1 SEHNR, CDR2 FQNEAQ (reference sequence). V lost 1 base and J lost 8, with 9 bases in between. The CDR3 runs 13 residues. The CDR3 DNA reads as TGTGCCAGCAGCTTAGGGAGGTCCGAGCCCCAGCATTTT. It codes for CASSLGRSEPQHF. Based on the CDR3 plus reference TRBV7-9 and TRBJ1-5, the full variable domain is DTGVSQNPRHKITKRGQNVTFRCDPISEHNRLYWYRQTLGQGPEFLTYFQNEAQLEKSRLLSDRFSAERPKGSFSTLEIQRTEQGDSAMYLCASSLGRSEPQHFGDGTRLSIL.

V and J are TRBV18 and TRBJ2-1; D is unclear. Trimming cost V 1 base and J 6 bases, with 13 bases left between them. The CDR3 sequence is 15 residues long. Germline V gene data show CDR1 as KGHSH and CDR2 as LQKENI. The CDR3 DNA follows: TGTGCCAGCTCACCACAGACTCCATATCTCAATGAGCAGTTCTTC. Its translation: CASSPQTPYLNEQFF. Based on the CDR3 plus reference TRBV18 and TRBJ2-1, the full variable domain is NAGVMQNPRHLVRRRGQEARLRCSPMKGHSHVYWYRQLPEEGLKFMVYLQKENIIDESGMPKERFSAEFPKEGPSILRIQQVVRGDSAAYFCASSPQTPYLNEQFFGPGTRLTVL.

The rearrangement links TRBV3-1 to TRBJ2-4; 7 bases are a match to TRBD1. Trimming cost V 3 bases and J 6 bases; bases outside gene matches: 2. Looked up from germline, CDR1 is LGHDT and CDR2 is YNNKEL (reference sequence). The CDR3 extends over 13 amino acids. The CDR3 is CASSQSGGNIQYF. The CDR3 DNA reads TGTGCCAGCAGCCAGTCAGGGGGAAACATTCAGTACTTC.

In this sample, this clonotype turned up a few times. The V and J genes are TRBV7-2 and TRBJ2-1; D gene uncertain. The germline CDR1 and CDR2 sequences are SGHTA and FQGNSA. The CDR3 length is 14 residues. V lost 2 bases and J 4 bases, leaving 9 bases between the germline ends. In nucleotides, the CDR3 is TGTGCCAGCAGCTTAATAGCACTTTACAATGAGCAGTTCTTC. The encoded protein is CASSLIALYNEQFF.